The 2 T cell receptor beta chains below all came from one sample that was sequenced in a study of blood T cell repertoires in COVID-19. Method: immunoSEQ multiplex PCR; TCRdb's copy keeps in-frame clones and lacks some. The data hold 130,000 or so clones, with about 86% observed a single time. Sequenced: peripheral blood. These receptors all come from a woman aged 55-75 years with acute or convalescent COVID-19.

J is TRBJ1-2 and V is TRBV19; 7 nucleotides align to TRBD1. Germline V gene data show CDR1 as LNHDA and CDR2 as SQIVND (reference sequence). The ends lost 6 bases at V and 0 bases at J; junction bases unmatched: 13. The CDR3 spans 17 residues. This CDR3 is CASSSRGTAAANYGYTF. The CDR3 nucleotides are TGTGCCAGTAGCAGTCGAGGGACAGCCGCTGCTAACTATGGCTACACCTTC.

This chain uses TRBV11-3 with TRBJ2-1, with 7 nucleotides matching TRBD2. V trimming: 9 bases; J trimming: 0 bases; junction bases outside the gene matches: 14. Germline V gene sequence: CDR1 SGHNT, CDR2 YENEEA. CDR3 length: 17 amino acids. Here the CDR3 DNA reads TGTGCCAGTGGGGGAGGGTCAAGTAGCCGCTCCTACAATGAGCAGTTCTTC. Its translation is CASGGGSSSRSYNEQFF. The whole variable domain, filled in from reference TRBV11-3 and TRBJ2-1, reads EAGVVQSPRYKIIEKKQPVAFWCNPISGHNTLYWYLQNLGQGPELLIRYENEEAVDDSQLPKDRFSAERLKGVDSTLKIQPAELGDSAVYLCASGGGSSSRSYNEQFFGPGTRLTVL.